Listed below are T cell receptor beta chains from one sample, sequenced in a study of T cell changes during pregnancy in multiple sclerosis. The assay was immunoSEQ multiplex PCR, and TCRdb's table has in-frame clones only and misses some. The top ten hold 2.2% of the sample, which has around 66,000 clones, 90% to 95% seen once. The sequenced sample was peripheral blood, obtained in the third trimester of pregnancy. The source is a female donor in good health, enrolled as a control in a pregnancy study. Both conserved end residues are part of each CDR3. A D gene is named only where the DNA matches it firmly. Where a row states a size, it is once, few, many or the class of an expanded clone; other rows omit it.

J	V	D	length	size	CDR3	DNA
TRBJ1-2	TRBV9	.	15	.	CASSPSDRTNYGYTF	TGTGCCAGCAGCCCCAGTGACAGAACTAACTATGGCTACACCTTC
TRBJ1-1	TRBV30	.	13	.	CAWSAQGMTEAFF	TGTGCCTGGAGCGCTCAGGGGATGACTGAAGCTTTCTTT
TRBJ2-5	TRBV19	.	14	.	CASSILAGRETQYF	TGTGCCAGTAGTATCCTGGCAGGGCGGGAGACCCAGTACTTC
TRBJ1-2	TRBV27	.	17	.	CASSPDSFHGRMYGYTF	TGTGCCAGCAGTCCGGACAGTTTTCACGGTCGGATGTATGGCTACACCTTC
TRBJ2-5	TRBV28	.	14	.	CASSWTHRDETQYF	TGTGCCAGCAGTTGGACACACAGGGATGAGACCCAGTACTTC
TRBJ1-5	TRBV30	.	13	.	CAWENGGNQPQHF	TGTGCCTGGGAGAACGGGGGTAACCAGCCCCAGCATTTT
TRBJ2-5	TRBV7-8	TRBD2	17	.	CASSLEGWRGGLETQYF	TGTGCCAGCAGCTTAGAAGGGTGGCGGGGGGGCCTGGAGACCCAGTACTTC
TRBJ2-7	TRBV20-1	TRBD2	11	.	CSARTSREQYF	TGCAGTGCAAGGACTAGCCGCGAGCAGTACTTC
TRBJ2-2	TRBV5-1	.	13	.	CASSLSDTGELFF	TGCGCCAGCAGCTTGTCGGACACCGGGGAGCTGTTTTTT
TRBJ2-2	TRBV10-3	.	15	.	CAISESGGNTGELFF	TGTGCCATCAGTGAGTCAGGGGGAAACACCGGGGAGCTGTTTTTT
TRBJ2-1	TRBV5-1	TRBD2	13	.	CASSTAGYNEQFF	TGCGCCAGCAGCACAGCGGGATACAATGAGCAGTTCTTC
TRBJ1-2	TRBV28	.	14	.	CASSFLGPGYGYTF	TGTGCCAGCAGTTTTCTGGGGCCCGGCTATGGCTACACCTTC
TRBJ2-1	TRBV6-5	.	13	.	CASQISSYNEQFF	TGTGCCAGTCAGATTTCCTCCTACAATGAGCAGTTCTTC
TRBJ1-4	TRBV7-9	.	16	.	CASSGFSPGPNEKLFF	TGTGCCAGCAGCGGTTTCAGTCCAGGGCCTAATGAAAAACTGTTTTTT
TRBJ1-5	TRBV5-5	.	18	.	CASSLGWGQQSGTPTQHF	TGTGCCAGCAGCTTGGGGTGGGGCCAACAATCCGGTACTCCGACCCAGCATTTT
TRBJ2-5	TRBV13	.	15	.	CASSLALTPQETQYF	TGTGCCAGCAGCTTAGCCCTAACGCCCCAAGAGACCCAGTACTTC
TRBJ2-2	TRBV6-1	TRBD2	15	.	CASSEKEDGGGPAFF	TGTGCCAGCAGTGAAAAGGAGGACGGCGGGGGACCTGCGTTTTTT
TRBJ1-2	TRBV5-1	.	14	.	CASSPGGGIYGYTF	TGCGCCAGCAGCCCTGGTGGGGGGATCTATGGCTACACCTTC
TRBJ1-2	TRBV27	.	15	.	CASSLYAGANYGYTF	TGTGCCAGCAGTTTATACGCAGGGGCTAACTATGGCTACACCTTC
TRBJ1-6	TRBV19	.	15	.	CASRGQVNGRSPLHF	TGTGCCAGTAGAGGTCAGGTAAACGGCCGTTCACCCCTCCACTTT
TRBJ2-3	TRBV2	.	15	.	CASSVSLGLTDTQYF	TGTGCCAGCAGTGTGTCCCTGGGACTCACAGATACGCAGTATTTT
TRBJ2-1	TRBV27	TRBD2	14	.	CASIGGRAYGEQFF	TGTGCCAGCATTGGAGGGAGGGCCTATGGTGAGCAGTTCTTC
TRBJ1-2	TRBV6-1	.	14	.	CASRWAISPYGYTF	TGTGCCAGCAGGTGGGCCATTTCCCCCTATGGCTACACCTTC
TRBJ1-6	TRBV5-6	.	15	few	CASSGPVDRNSPLHF	TGTGCCAGCAGCGGCCCCGTCGACAGGAATTCACCCCTCCACTTT
TRBJ2-5	TRBV27	TRBD2	16	.	CASSSVRGYVQETQYF	TGTGCCAGCAGTTCGGTGCGGGGGTACGTCCAAGAGACCCAGTACTTC
TRBJ1-4	TRBV5-4	.	14	.	CASSSTGGIEKLFF	TGTGCCAGCAGCTCAACCGGGGGAATAGAAAAACTGTTTTTT
TRBJ1-2	TRBV29-1	.	14	.	CSVVWRGSNYGYTF	TGCAGCGTTGTGTGGAGGGGATCCAACTATGGCTACACCTTC
TRBJ2-4	TRBV5-1	TRBD2	23	.	CASSLWFGKTPGTSGSDGNIQYF	TGCGCCAGCAGCTTGTGGTTCGGAAAAACCCCCGGGACTAGCGGGAGTGACGGAAACATTCAGTACTTC
TRBJ2-7	TRBV18	TRBD2	17	.	CASSTASGNGGYSPENF	TGTGCCAGCTCAACCGCTAGCGGGAACGGTGGATACTCGCCCGAGAACTTC
TRBJ1-3	TRBV7-6	.	15	.	CASSLMGEAGNTIYF	TGTGCCAGCAGCTTAATGGGGGAGGCTGGAAACACCATATATTTT
TRBJ1-1	TRBV11-2	TRBD1	15	once	CASSLGQGLNTEAFF	TGTGCCAGCAGCTTAGGACAGGGATTGAACACTGAAGCTTTCTTT
TRBJ2-2	TRBV6-1	.	15	.	CASSPRDTYTGELFF	TGTGCCAGCAGCCCACGGGACACCTACACCGGGGAGCTGTTTTTT
TRBJ2-1	TRBV9	.	14	once	CASSFGTRPDEQFF	TGTGCCAGCAGCTTCGGGACTCGACCAGATGAGCAGTTCTTC
TRBJ2-5	TRBV7-9	TRBD1	15	.	CASSATGDLQETQYF	TGTGCCAGCAGCGCGACAGGGGACCTCCAAGAGACCCAGTACTTC
TRBJ2-7	TRBV14	.	11	.	CASSQGLVAYF	TGTGCCAGCAGCCAAGGGCTAGTTGCGTACTTC
TRBJ2-5	TRBV28	TRBD1	14	.	CASSRQGEQETQYF	TGTGCCAGCAGTCGACAGGGGGAGCAAGAGACCCAGTACTTC
TRBJ2-7	TRBV13	.	14	.	CASSFGPGDGEQYF	TGTGCCAGCAGCTTTGGCCCGGGGGACGGCGAGCAGTACTTC
TRBJ1-2	TRBV9	.	14	.	CASSVGSSGVGYTF	TGTGCCAGCAGCGTCGGGAGTAGCGGGGTGGGCTACACCTTC
TRBJ2-1	TRBV6-1	.	14	.	CASRPGFSYNEQFF	TGTGCCAGCCGACCGGGATTCTCCTACAATGAGCAGTTCTTC
TRBJ1-6	TRBV19	TRBD1	14	.	CASFPGQGNSPLHF	TGTGCCAGTTTTCCGGGACAGGGTAATTCACCCCTCCACTTT
TRBJ2-3	TRBV27	TRBD1	17	.	CASRPMGSGTGGNTQYF	TGTGCCAGCAGACCAATGGGCTCCGGGACAGGCGGAAATACGCAGTATTTT
TRBJ1-1	TRBV2	.	11	.	CASSPFGEAFF	TGTGCCAGCAGTCCCTTCGGGGAAGCTTTCTTT
TRBJ1-5	TRBV5-5	TRBD1	19	.	CASSSPPRWTGGGNQPQHF	TGTGCCAGCAGCTCGCCTCCTAGATGGACAGGCGGAGGGAACCAGCCCCAGCATTTT